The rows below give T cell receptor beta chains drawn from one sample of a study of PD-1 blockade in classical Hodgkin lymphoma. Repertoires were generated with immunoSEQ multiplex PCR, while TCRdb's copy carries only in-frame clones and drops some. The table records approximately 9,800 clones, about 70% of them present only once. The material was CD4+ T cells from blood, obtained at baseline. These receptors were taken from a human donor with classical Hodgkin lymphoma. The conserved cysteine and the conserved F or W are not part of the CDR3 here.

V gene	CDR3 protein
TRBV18	ASSPDRTAAF
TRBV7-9	ASSLKSTYEQY
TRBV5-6	ASSLFFDYNEQF
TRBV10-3	AIRQMNTEAF
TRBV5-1	ASSLQGASYEQY
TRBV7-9	ASINQGQGEKLF
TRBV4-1	ASSLLQASGYT
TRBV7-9	ASSSGTGYYEQY
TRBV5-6	ASSLLGQGADEQY
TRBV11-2	ASSWGVGTGGHNYGYT
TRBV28	ASRKLVIKQRADTQY
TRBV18	ASSPKQANTEAF
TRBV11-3	ASSLDSEETQY
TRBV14	ASSQGAGAEDSPLH
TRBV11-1	ASSRSGRTDTQY
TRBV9	ASSVEEQY
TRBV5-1	ASSRYTGAVGGLSTDTQY
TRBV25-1	ASSGTSDTQY
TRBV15	ATSRWGGELF
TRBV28	ASSSLGSSSYNEQF
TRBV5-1	ASSSGVITDTQY
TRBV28	ASSLGTAPGNTIY
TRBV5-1	ASRDLEYEQY
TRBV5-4	ASSSETGGGYT
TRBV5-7	ASSCSLGNQPQH
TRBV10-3	AISTSGTATDSYEQY
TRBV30	AWSGFGGHAYEQY
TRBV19	ASSTQGVDNYGYT
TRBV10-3	AISESVSLRHEQF
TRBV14	ASSQTGTGQATNEKLF
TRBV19	ASSMATSGIAKNIQY
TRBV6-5	ASSPYLVGYEQY
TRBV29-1	SAGTGGNYGYT
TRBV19	ASSPPGQGLSGANVLT
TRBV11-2	ASSSGTASYTQY
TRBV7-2	ASSLVAGGSGANVLT
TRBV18	ASSPLAVGYEQY
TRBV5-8	ASSSYRVSGANVLT
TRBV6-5	ASSRGAGNTIY
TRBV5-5	ASTTRSSGNTIY
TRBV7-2	ASAVYYEQY
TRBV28	ASSRQDSGANVLT
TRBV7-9	ASSPRLAGVVNEQF